The rows below give T cell receptor beta chains drawn from one sample of a study of shared clonotypes between healthy human individuals. Sequenced by immunoSEQ multiplex PCR; TCRdb stores in-frame clones only, minus some. The sample carries about 490,000 clones, 70% to 85% recorded once. Sample: PBMCs. Receptors were obtained from a woman in her 40s in good health. Some clones in this sample may be carry-over from other donors' samples. Both conserved end residues are part of each CDR3. Fields, in order: J gene, clone size, D gene, V gene, CDR3 protein, CDR3 DNA. D genes are given only for firm matches. Clone size is shown for a subset of rows, as once, few, many or a class of expanded clone.

TRBJ1-5	few	TRBD1	TRBV5-1	CASSLVAGGDQPQHF	TGCGCCAGCAGCTTGGTAGCAGGGGGGGATCAGCCCCAGCATTTT
TRBJ2-1	-	-	TRBV2	CASSEAFARGYNEQFF	TGTGCCAGCAGTGAAGCATTTGCGAGGGGGTACAATGAGCAGTTCTTC
TRBJ2-1	-	TRBD2	TRBV7-2	CASSRTSGAYNEQFF	TGTGCCAGCAGCCGAACTAGCGGAGCATACAATGAGCAGTTCTTC
TRBJ2-1	-	-	TRBV9	CASSVEGYNEQFF	TGTGCCAGCAGCGTAGAAGGCTACAATGAGCAGTTCTTC
TRBJ2-5	many	-	TRBV19	CASSISGGQQETQYF	TGTGCCAGTAGTATAAGCGGGGGACAGCAAGAGACCCAGTACTTC
TRBJ2-1	-	TRBD1	TRBV7-2	CASSLGTGYNEQFF	TGTGCCAGCAGCTTAGGGACAGGCTACAATGAGCAGTTCTTC
TRBJ1-5	-	-	TRBV19	CASNTWPQHF	TGTGCCAGTAATACATGGCCCCAGCATTTT
TRBJ2-6	-	-	TRBV19	CASRKSGANVLTF	TGTGCCAGCAGAAAGTCTGGGGCCAACGTCCTGACTTTC
TRBJ1-2	-	-	TRBV30	CAWRRRIQGYGYTF	TGTGCCTGGAGACGACGTATTCAGGGCTATGGCTACACCTTC
TRBJ2-1	-	-	TRBV5-1	CASSLAPIGQGAYNEQFF	TGCGCCAGCAGCTTGGCCCCCATCGGGCAGGGAGCCTACAATGAGCAGTTCTTC
TRBJ2-1	-	-	TRBV7-8	CASSFGLEGDEQFF	TGTGCCAGCAGCTTCGGTCTAGAGGGGGATGAGCAGTTCTTC
TRBJ2-2	-	TRBD2	TRBV5-6	CASSLAGAGGTGELFF	TGTGCCAGCAGCTTGGCCGGGGCGGGAGGCACCGGGGAGCTGTTTTTT
TRBJ2-7	-	TRBD1	TRBV2	CASRWTGGNYEQYF	TGTGCCAGCAGGTGGACAGGGGGCAACTACGAGCAGTACTTC
TRBJ2-1	-	TRBD1	TRBV11-2	CASSQDRLNEQFF	TGTGCCAGCAGCCAGGACAGGCTAAATGAGCAGTTCTTC
TRBJ2-2	-	TRBD2	TRBV6-5	CASSYSAGAGELFF	TGTGCCAGCAGTTACTCGGCGGGAGCCGGGGAGCTGTTTTTT
TRBJ2-7	once	-	TRBV18	CASSPGASALHEQYF	TGTGCCAGCTCACCCGGGGCTAGCGCTCTCCACGAGCAGTACTTC
TRBJ1-6	-	TRBD1	TRBV25-1	CASSAIPPTGLMDSPLHF	TGTGCCAGCAGTGCGATCCCACCGACAGGGCTCATGGATTCACCCCTCCACTTT
TRBJ1-3	-	-	TRBV11-2	CASSLEGETGNTIYF	TGTGCCAGCAGCTTAGAGGGGGAAACGGGAAACACCATATATTTT
TRBJ1-1	once	TRBD1	TRBV7-9	CASSPRDRLNTEAFF	TGTGCCAGCAGCCCCCGGGACAGACTGAACACTGAAGCTTTCTTT
TRBJ2-1	-	TRBD1	TRBV6-5	CASRTGTNEQFF	TGTGCCAGCAGGACAGGGACCAATGAGCAGTTCTTC
TRBJ2-1	once	-	TRBV2	CASSVGGWTNEQFF	TGTGCCAGCAGTGTAGGCGGTTGGACGAATGAGCAGTTCTTC
TRBJ2-2	-	-	TRBV5-5	CASSFDLNTGELFF	TGTGCCAGCAGCTTTGACCTGAACACCGGGGAGCTGTTTTTT
TRBJ2-5	-	TRBD2	TRBV27	CASRLAGQETQYF	TGTGCCAGCAGACTAGCGGGACAAGAGACCCAGTACTTC
TRBJ2-7	-	TRBD2	TRBV4-2	CASSSGLAGTYEQYF	TGTGCCAGCAGTTCGGGACTAGCGGGAACCTACGAGCAGTACTTC
TRBJ1-1	-	-	TRBV28	CASSRMGFSNTEAFF	TGTGCCAGCAGTCGGATGGGGTTCTCGAACACTGAAGCTTTCTTT
TRBJ2-7	few	-	TRBV19	CASSHPLGLNEQYF	TGTGCCAGTAGTCACCCATTAGGTCTGAACGAGCAGTACTTC
TRBJ1-1	-	-	TRBV27	CASSSPPGRNTEAFF	TGTGCCAGCAGTTCCCCCCCCGGGAGGAACACTGAAGCTTTCTTT
TRBJ2-3	-	-	TRBV20-1	CSARDRDTQYF	TGCAGTGCTAGAGATCGAGATACGCAGTATTTT
TRBJ2-6	-	-	TRBV28	CASSFRGNAGANVLTF	TGTGCCAGCAGTTTCCGGGGTAACGCTGGGGCCAACGTCCTGACTTTC
TRBJ2-7	-	TRBD1	TRBV28	CASSLQGAWYEQYF	TGTGCCAGCAGTTTACAGGGGGCGTGGTACGAGCAGTACTTC
TRBJ1-1	-	-	TRBV7-2	CASSLFRSGAEAFF	TGTGCCAGCAGCTTATTTAGGTCAGGCGCTGAAGCTTTCTTT
TRBJ2-5	-	TRBD2	TRBV6-5	CASSLRAGAETQYF	TGTGCCAGCAGCCTACGGGCGGGAGCAGAGACCCAGTACTTC
TRBJ2-1	-	-	TRBV2	CASSESPWYNEQFF	TGTGCCAGCAGTGAATCCCCGTGGTACAATGAGCAGTTCTTC
TRBJ2-3	-	TRBD1	TRBV6-6	CASSQQGQGRTDTQYF	TGTGCCAGCAGTCAACAGGGACAGGGGAGGACAGATACGCAGTATTTT
TRBJ1-5	-	-	TRBV2	CASSVGHPANQPQHF	TGTGCCAGCAGCGTGGGGCACCCGGCGAATCAGCCCCAGCATTTT
TRBJ2-1	once	TRBD2	TRBV28	CASSPPGLAVPNEQFF	TGTGCCAGCAGTCCCCCGGGACTAGCTGTGCCCAATGAGCAGTTCTTC
TRBJ2-2	few	TRBD2	TRBV7-2	CASSPGLVSGELFF	TGTGCCAGCAGCCCCGGACTAGTGAGCGGGGAGCTGTTTTTT
TRBJ2-3	-	TRBD2	TRBV4-2	CASSPDTAGGADTQYF	TGTGCCAGCAGCCCCGATACGGCGGGAGGGGCAGATACGCAGTATTTT
TRBJ1-5	-	-	TRBV6-6	CATEAGLYQPQHF	TGTGCCACCGAGGCAGGGCTTTATCAGCCCCAGCATTTT
TRBJ2-5	-	-	TRBV11-2	CASSPWQGKETQYF	TGTGCCAGCAGTCCTTGGCAGGGTAAAGAGACCCAGTACTTC
TRBJ2-5	-	-	TRBV11-2	CASSLVPYQETQYF	TGTGCCAGCAGCTTAGTACCGTACCAAGAGACCCAGTACTTC
TRBJ1-2	-	-	TRBV4-3	CASSQGAAYGYTF	TGCGCCAGCAGCCAAGGGGCAGCCTATGGCTACACCTTC
TRBJ2-2	-	-	TRBV6-6	CASSYSISGELFF	TGTGCCAGCAGTTACTCGATTAGCGGGGAGCTGTTTTTT
TRBJ1-4	-	TRBD1	TRBV5-1	CASSSGTEGEKLFF	TGCGCCAGCAGCTCCGGGACAGAAGGGGAAAAACTGTTTTTT
TRBJ2-4	-	-	TRBV30	CAWSDGGDIQYF	TGTGCCTGGAGTGACGGGGGCGACATTCAGTACTTC
TRBJ2-7	once	-	TRBV9	CASSVGGQDGSYEQYF	TGTGCCAGCAGCGTAGGTGGGCAGGACGGCTCCTACGAGCAGTACTTC